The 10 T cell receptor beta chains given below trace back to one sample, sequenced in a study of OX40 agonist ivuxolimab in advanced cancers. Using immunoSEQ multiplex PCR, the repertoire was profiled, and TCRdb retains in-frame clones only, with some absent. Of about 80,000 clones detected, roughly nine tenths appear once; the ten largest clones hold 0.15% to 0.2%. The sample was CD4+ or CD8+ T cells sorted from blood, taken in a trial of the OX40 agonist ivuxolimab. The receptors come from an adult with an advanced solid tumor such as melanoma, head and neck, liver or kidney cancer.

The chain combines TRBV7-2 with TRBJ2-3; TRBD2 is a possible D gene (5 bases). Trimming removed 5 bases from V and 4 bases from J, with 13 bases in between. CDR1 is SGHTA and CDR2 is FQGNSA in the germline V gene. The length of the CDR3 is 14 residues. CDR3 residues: CASSRTRSADTQYF. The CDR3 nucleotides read TGTGCCAGCAGCCGAACTAGATCGGCAGATACGCAGTATTTT.

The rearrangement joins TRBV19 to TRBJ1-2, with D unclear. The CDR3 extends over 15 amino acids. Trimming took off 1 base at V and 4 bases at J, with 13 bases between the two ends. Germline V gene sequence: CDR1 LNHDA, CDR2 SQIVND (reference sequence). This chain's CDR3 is CASSIVASLSYGYTF. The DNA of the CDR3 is TGTGCCAGTAGTATAGTAGCCAGTCTATCCTATGGCTACACCTTC.

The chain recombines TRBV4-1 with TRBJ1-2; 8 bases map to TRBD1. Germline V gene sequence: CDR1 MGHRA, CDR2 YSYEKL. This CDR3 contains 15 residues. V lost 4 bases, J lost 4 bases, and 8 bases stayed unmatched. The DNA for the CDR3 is TGCGCCAGCAGCCTACCGGACAGGGTACCCTATGGCTACACCTTC. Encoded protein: CASSLPDRVPYGYTF.

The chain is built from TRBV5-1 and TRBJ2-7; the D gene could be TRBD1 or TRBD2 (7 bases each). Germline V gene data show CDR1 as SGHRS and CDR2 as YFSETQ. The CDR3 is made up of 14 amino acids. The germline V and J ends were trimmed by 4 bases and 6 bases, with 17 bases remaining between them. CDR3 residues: CASSLRQGEGEQYF. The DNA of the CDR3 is TGCGCCAGCAGCCTCCGCCAGGGGGAGGGCGAGCAGTACTTC.

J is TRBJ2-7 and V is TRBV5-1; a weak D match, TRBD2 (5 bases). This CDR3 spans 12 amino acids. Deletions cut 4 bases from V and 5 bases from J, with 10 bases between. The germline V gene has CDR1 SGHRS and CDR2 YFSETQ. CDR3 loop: CASSRPGNEQYF. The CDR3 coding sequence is TGCGCCAGCAGCCGCCCGGGGAACGAGCAGTACTTC. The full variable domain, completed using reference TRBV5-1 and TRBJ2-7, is KAGVTQTPRYLIKTRGQQVTLSCSPISGHRSVSWYQQTPGQGLQFLFEYFSETQRNKGNFPGRFSGRQFSNSRSEMNVSTLELGDSALYLCASSRPGNEQYFGPGTRLTVT.

CDR3 in DNA: TGTGCCATCAAAGAGACAGGGAGAGAGACAGAGACCCAGTACTTC. This encodes CAIKETGRETETQYF. The chain links TRBV10-3 to TRBJ2-5; 7 nucleotides agree with TRBD1. This CDR3 has 15 residues. J lost 4 bases, V lost 7 bases, and 12 bases had no gene match. Germline-derived CDR1 and CDR2 are ENHRY and SYGVKD.

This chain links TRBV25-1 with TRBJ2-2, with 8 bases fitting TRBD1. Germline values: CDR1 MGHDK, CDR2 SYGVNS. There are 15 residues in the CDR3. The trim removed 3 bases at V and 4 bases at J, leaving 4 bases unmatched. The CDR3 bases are TGTGCCAGCAGTGAGACAGGGGTGATCACCGGGGAGCTGTTTTTT. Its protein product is CASSETGVITGELFF.

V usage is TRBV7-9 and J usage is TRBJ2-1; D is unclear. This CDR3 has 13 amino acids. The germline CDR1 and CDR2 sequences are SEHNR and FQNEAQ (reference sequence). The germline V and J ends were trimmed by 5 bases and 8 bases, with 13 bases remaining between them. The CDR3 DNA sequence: TGTGCCAGCAGCCCCCCGGCTCGGGATGAGCAGTTCTTC. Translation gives CASSPPARDEQFF.

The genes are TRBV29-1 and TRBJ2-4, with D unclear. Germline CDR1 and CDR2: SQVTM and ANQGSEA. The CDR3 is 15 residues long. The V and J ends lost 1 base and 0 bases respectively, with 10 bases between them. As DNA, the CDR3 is TGCAGCGTTGAAGGGCATCTACAAGCCAAAAACATTCAGTACTTC. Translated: CSVEGHLQAKNIQYF.

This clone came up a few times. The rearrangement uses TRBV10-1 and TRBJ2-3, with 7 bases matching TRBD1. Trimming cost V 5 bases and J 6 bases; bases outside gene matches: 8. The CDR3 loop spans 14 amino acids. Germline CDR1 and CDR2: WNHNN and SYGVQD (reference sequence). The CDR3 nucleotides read TGCGCCAGCAGTTCAGGGGGAGTATTGGATACGCAGTATTTT. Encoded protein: CASSSGGVLDTQYF.